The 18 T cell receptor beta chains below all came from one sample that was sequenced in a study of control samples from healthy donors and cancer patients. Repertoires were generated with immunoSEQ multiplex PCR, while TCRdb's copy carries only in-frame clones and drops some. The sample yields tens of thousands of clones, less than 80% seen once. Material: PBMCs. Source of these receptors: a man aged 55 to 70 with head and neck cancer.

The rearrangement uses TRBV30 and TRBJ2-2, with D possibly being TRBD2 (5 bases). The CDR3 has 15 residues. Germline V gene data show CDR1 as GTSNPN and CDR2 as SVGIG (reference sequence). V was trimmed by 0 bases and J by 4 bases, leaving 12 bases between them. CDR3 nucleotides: TGTGCCTGGAGTGTTAAGGGAGCGACCACCGGGGAGCTGTTTTTT. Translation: CAWSVKGATTGELFF.

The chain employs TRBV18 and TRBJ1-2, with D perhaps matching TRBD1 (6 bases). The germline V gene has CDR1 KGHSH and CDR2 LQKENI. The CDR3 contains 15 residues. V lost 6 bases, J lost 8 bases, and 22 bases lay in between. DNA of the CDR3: TGTGCCAGCTCCCGGGAATCGGGGGCCGTACGCGGCTACACCTTC. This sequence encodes CASSRESGAVRGYTF. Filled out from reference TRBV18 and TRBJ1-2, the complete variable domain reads NAGVMQNPRHLVRRRGQEARLRCSPMKGHSHVYWYRQLPEEGLKFMVYLQKENIIDESGMPKERFSAEFPKEGPSILRIQQVVRGDSAAYFCASSRESGAVRGYTFGSGTRLTVV.

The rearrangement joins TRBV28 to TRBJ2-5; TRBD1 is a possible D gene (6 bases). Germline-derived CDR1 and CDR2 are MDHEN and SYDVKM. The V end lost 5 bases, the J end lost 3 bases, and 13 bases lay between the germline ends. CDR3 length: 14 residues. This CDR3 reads CASSQGFGEETQYF. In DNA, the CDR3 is TGTGCCAGCAGTCAGGGGTTTGGGGAAGAGACCCAGTACTTC.

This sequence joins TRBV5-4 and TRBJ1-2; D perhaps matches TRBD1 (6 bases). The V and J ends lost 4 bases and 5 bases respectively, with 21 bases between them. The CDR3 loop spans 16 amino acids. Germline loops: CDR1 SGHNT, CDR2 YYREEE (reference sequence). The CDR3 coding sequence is TGTGCCAGCAGCCCCGCGGGGGGACACGGACCTTATGGCTACACCTTC. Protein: CASSPAGGHGPYGYTF.

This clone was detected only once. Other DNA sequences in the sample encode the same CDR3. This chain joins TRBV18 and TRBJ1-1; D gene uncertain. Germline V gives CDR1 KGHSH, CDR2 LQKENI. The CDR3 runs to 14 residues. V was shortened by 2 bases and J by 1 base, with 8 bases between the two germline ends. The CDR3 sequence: CASSPSQRNTEAFF. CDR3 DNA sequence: TGTGCCAGCTCACCAAGCCAGCGGAACACTGAAGCTTTCTTT.

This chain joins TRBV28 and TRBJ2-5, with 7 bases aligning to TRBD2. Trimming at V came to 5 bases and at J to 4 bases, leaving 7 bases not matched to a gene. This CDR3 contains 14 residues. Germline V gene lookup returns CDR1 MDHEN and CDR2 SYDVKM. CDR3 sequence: CASSPRDYLETQYF. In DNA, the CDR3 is TGTGCCAGCAGTCCCCGGGACTACTTAGAGACCCAGTACTTC.

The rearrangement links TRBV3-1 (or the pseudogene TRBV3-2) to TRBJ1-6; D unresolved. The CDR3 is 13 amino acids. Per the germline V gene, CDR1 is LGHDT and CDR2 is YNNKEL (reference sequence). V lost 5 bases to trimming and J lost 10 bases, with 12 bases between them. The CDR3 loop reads CASSERSQSPLHF. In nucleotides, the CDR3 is TGTGCCAGCAGCGAAAGAAGTCAATCACCCCTCCACTTT.

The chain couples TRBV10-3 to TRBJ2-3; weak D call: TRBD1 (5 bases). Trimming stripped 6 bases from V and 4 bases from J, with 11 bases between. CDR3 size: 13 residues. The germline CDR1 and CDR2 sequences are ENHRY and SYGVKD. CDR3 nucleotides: TGTGCCATCAGCAAAAAGGGGTCAGATACGCAGTATTTT. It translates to CAISKKGSDTQYF.

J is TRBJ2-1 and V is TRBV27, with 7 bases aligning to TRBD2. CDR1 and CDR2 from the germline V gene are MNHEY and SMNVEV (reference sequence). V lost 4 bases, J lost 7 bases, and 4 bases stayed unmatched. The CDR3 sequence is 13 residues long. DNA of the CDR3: TGTGCCAGCAGTTGGACTAGTTCAAATGAGCAGTTCTTC. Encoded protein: CASSWTSSNEQFF.

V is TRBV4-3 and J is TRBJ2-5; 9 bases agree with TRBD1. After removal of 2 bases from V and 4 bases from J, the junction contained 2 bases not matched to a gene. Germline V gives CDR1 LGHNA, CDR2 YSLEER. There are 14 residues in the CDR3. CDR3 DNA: TGCGCCAGCAGCCAAACAGGGGGCTTAGAGACCCAGTACTTC. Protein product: CASSQTGGLETQYF.

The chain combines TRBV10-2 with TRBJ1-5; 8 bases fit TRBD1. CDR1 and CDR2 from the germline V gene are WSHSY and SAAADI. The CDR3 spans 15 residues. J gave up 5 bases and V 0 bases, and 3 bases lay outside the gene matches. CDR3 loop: CASSESTGEDQPQHF. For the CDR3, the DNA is TGCGCCAGCAGTGAGTCGACAGGGGAAGATCAGCCCCAGCATTTT.

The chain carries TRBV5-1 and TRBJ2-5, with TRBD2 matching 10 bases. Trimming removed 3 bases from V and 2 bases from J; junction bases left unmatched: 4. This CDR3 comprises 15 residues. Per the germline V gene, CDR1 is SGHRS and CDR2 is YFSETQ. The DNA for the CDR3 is TGCGCCAGCAGCTCTAGCGGGAGTAGGCAAGAGACCCAGTACTTC. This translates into CASSSSGSRQETQYF. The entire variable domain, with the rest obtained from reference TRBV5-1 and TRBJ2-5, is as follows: KAGVTQTPRYLIKTRGQQVTLSCSPISGHRSVSWYQQTPGQGLQFLFEYFSETQRNKGNFPGRFSGRQFSNSRSEMNVSTLELGDSALYLCASSSSGSRQETQYFGPGTRLLVL.

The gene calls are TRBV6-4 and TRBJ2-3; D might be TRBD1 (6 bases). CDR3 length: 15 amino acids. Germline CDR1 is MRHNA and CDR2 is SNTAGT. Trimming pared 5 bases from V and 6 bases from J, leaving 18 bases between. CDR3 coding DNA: TGTGCCAGCAGTCCCGGACTGGGGGCGAGGGATACGCAGTATTTT. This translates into CASSPGLGARDTQYF.

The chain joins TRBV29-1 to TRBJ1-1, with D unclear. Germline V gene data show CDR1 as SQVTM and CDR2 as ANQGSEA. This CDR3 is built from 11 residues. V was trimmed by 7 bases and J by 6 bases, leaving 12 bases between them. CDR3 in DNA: TGCAGCGCACCGTACGGGGCTGAAGCTTTCTTT. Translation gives CSAPYGAEAFF. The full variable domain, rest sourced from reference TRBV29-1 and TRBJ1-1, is SAVISQKPSRDICQRGTSLTIQCQVDSQVTMMFWYRQQPGQSLTLIATANQGSEATYESGFVIDKFPISRPNLTFSTLTVSNMSPEDSSIYLCSAPYGAEAFFGQGTRLTVV.

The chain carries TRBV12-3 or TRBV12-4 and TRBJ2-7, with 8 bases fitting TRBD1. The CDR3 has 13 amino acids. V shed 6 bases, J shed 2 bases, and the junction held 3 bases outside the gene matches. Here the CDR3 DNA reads TGTGCCAGCAGCTGGGGACAGGCCTACGAGCAGTACTTC. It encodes CASSWGQAYEQYF.

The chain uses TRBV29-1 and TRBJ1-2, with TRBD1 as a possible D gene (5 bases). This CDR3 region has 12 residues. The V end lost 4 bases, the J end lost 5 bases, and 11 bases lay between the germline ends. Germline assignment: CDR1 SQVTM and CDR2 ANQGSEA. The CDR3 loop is CSVGQGDYGYTF. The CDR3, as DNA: TGCAGCGTTGGCCAAGGGGATTATGGCTACACCTTC.

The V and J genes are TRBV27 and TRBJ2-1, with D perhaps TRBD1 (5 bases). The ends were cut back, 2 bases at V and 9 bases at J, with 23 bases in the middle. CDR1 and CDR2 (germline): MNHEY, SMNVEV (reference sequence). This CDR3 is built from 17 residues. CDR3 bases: TGTGCCAGCAGTTTAGGAGTTTCAGGGCTAAGTGTACCTGAGCAGTTCTTC. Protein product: CASSLGVSGLSVPEQFF.

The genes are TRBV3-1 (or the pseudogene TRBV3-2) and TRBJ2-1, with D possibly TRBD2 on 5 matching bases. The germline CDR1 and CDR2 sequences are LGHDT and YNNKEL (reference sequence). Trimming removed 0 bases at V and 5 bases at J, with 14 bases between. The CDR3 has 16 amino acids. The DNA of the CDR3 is TGTGCCAGCAGCCAAGATAGGGCGGGCCCACACAATGAGCAGTTCTTC. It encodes CASSQDRAGPHNEQFF.